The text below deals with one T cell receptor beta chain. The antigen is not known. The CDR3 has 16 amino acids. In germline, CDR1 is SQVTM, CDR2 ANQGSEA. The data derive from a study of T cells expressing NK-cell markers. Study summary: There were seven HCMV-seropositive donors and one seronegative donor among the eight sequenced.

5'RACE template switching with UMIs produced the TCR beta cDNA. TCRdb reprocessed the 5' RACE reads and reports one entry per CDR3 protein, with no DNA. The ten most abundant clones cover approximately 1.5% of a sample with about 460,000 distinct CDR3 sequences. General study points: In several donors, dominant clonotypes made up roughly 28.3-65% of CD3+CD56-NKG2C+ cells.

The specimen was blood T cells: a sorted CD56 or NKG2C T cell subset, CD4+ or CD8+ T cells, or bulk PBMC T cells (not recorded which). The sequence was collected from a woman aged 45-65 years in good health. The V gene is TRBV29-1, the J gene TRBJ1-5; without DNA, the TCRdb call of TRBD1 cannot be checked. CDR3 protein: CSVSIGGTGGNQPQHF.